A selection of T cell receptor beta chains follows, all from one sample in a study of radiotherapy plus CTLA-4 blockade in lung cancer. Some clones are missing from TCRdb's copy, which holds only in-frame ones; the method was immunoSEQ multiplex PCR. The data show about 80,000 clones, around 78% seen once. Sequenced material: peripheral blood, taken from a patient treated with radiotherapy plus ipilimumab. The receptors were gathered from a human donor with non-small cell lung cancer whose response to radiotherapy plus ipilimumab could not be evaluated. Some clones in this sample may be carry-over from other donors' samples. Each CDR3 is given with its conserved first and last residue. The order of the fields is D gene, CDR3 length, J gene, clone size, V gene, CDR3 protein, CDR3 DNA. The D gene is left open where the match is weak. Size values are once, few and many counts, or a class for expanded clones, and some rows have none.

D gene: -
CDR3 length: 11
J gene: TRBJ1-1
clone size: -
V gene: TRBV6-5
CDR3 protein: CASGQNTEAFF
CDR3 DNA: TGTGCCAGCGGACAGAACACTGAAGCTTTCTTT

D gene: -
CDR3 length: 15
J gene: TRBJ1-5
clone size: -
V gene: TRBV2
CDR3 protein: CASTSGRRSNQPQHF
CDR3 DNA: TGTGCCAGCACAAGCGGTCGGCGGAGCAATCAGCCCCAGCATTTT

D gene: -
CDR3 length: 16
J gene: TRBJ1-4
clone size: -
V gene: TRBV6-5
CDR3 protein: CASSSRRGGRGEKLFF
CDR3 DNA: TGTGCCAGCAGTTCACGAAGGGGGGGGCGGGGTGAAAAACTGTTTTTT

D gene: -
CDR3 length: 17
J gene: TRBJ1-2
clone size: -
V gene: TRBV9
CDR3 protein: CASSARGSGTPSYGYTF
CDR3 DNA: TGTGCCAGCAGCGCCCGTGGGTCGGGTACACCTTCCTATGGCTACACCTTC

D gene: -
CDR3 length: 13
J gene: TRBJ1-6
clone size: -
V gene: TRBV4-1
CDR3 protein: CASSHLTTGSLHF
CDR3 DNA: TGCGCCAGCAGCCACCTCACCACAGGGTCCCTCCACTTT

D gene: TRBD1
CDR3 length: 16
J gene: TRBJ1-2
clone size: -
V gene: TRBV19
CDR3 protein: CASRLTHRGLDYGYTF
CDR3 DNA: TGTGCCAGTAGACTTACTCACAGGGGGCTGGACTATGGCTACACCTTC

D gene: -
CDR3 length: 16
J gene: TRBJ1-1
clone size: -
V gene: TRBV6-1
CDR3 protein: CASSGLLGRGNTEAFF
CDR3 DNA: TGTGCCAGCAGTGGCCTCCTTGGACGGGGGAACACTGAAGCTTTCTTT

D gene: -
CDR3 length: 11
J gene: TRBJ2-7
clone size: -
V gene: TRBV7-9
CDR3 protein: CASSTAYEQYF
CDR3 DNA: TGTGCCAGCAGCACGGCCTACGAGCAGTACTTC

D gene: TRBD1
CDR3 length: 16
J gene: TRBJ2-7
clone size: -
V gene: TRBV7-6
CDR3 protein: CAGSLAGTVPSYEQYF
CDR3 DNA: TGTGCCGGCAGCTTAGCTGGGACAGTACCCTCCTACGAGCAGTACTTC

D gene: -
CDR3 length: 16
J gene: TRBJ2-7
clone size: -
V gene: TRBV7-9
CDR3 protein: CASSLWGAESSYEQYF
CDR3 DNA: TGTGCCAGCAGCTTATGGGGAGCGGAAAGCTCCTACGAGCAGTACTTC

D gene: -
CDR3 length: 12
J gene: TRBJ1-2
clone size: -
V gene: TRBV28
CDR3 protein: CASSLGSYGYTF
CDR3 DNA: TGTGCCAGCAGTTTGGGCAGCTATGGCTACACCTTC

D gene: -
CDR3 length: 11
J gene: TRBJ1-1
clone size: few
V gene: TRBV15
CDR3 protein: CATGGATEAFF
CDR3 DNA: TGTGCCACCGGGGGGGCCACTGAAGCTTTCTTT

D gene: TRBD1
CDR3 length: 16
J gene: TRBJ2-7
clone size: -
V gene: TRBV11-2
CDR3 protein: CASSPNIGGQGYEQYF
CDR3 DNA: TGTGCCAGCAGCCCAAATATAGGAGGACAGGGCTACGAGCAGTACTTC

D gene: TRBD2
CDR3 length: 15
J gene: TRBJ2-7
clone size: -
V gene: TRBV19
CDR3 protein: CASSTTSGRTYEQYF
CDR3 DNA: TGTGCCAGTAGTACAACTAGCGGGCGGACCTACGAGCAGTACTTC

D gene: -
CDR3 length: 12
J gene: TRBJ1-1
clone size: few
V gene: TRBV29-1
CDR3 protein: CSVLGLIHEAFF
CDR3 DNA: TGCAGCGTCCTTGGACTGATTCACGAAGCTTTCTTT

D gene: TRBD2
CDR3 length: 15
J gene: TRBJ2-3
clone size: -
V gene: TRBV19
CDR3 protein: CASSAPSGGVDTQYF
CDR3 DNA: TGTGCCAGTAGTGCGCCTAGCGGGGGAGTAGATACGCAGTATTTT

D gene: TRBD2
CDR3 length: 15
J gene: TRBJ2-5
clone size: -
V gene: TRBV28
CDR3 protein: CASRPLGGYQETQYF
CDR3 DNA: TGTGCCAGCAGGCCTCTGGGAGGGTACCAAGAGACCCAGTACTTC

D gene: TRBD1
CDR3 length: 16
J gene: TRBJ1-2
clone size: -
V gene: TRBV5-1
CDR3 protein: CASSLAWSQGASGYTF
CDR3 DNA: TGCGCCAGCAGCTTGGCCTGGTCACAGGGGGCGAGTGGCTACACCTTC

D gene: TRBD1
CDR3 length: 16
J gene: TRBJ1-3
clone size: few
V gene: TRBV5-1
CDR3 protein: CASSQGQGISGNTIYF
CDR3 DNA: TGCGCCAGCAGCCAGGGACAGGGTATCTCTGGAAACACCATATATTTT

D gene: -
CDR3 length: 14
J gene: TRBJ1-3
clone size: few
V gene: TRBV7-9
CDR3 protein: CASSLTRTGNTIYF
CDR3 DNA: TGTGCCAGCAGCTTAACCAGAACTGGAAACACCATATATTTT

D gene: -
CDR3 length: 15
J gene: TRBJ1-1
clone size: -
V gene: TRBV4-1
CDR3 protein: CASSQPSGINGEAFF
CDR3 DNA: TGCGCCAGCAGCCAACCGTCGGGGATTAACGGTGAAGCTTTCTTT

D gene: TRBD1
CDR3 length: 14
J gene: TRBJ1-3
clone size: -
V gene: TRBV6-9
CDR3 protein: CATDRTGNGNTIYF
CDR3 DNA: TGTGCCACCGATAGGACAGGGAACGGAAACACCATATATTTT

D gene: -
CDR3 length: 16
J gene: TRBJ1-3
clone size: -
V gene: TRBV7-8
CDR3 protein: CASSESLAGTGNTIYF
CDR3 DNA: TGTGCCAGCAGCGAGAGCCTCGCAGGGACTGGAAACACCATATATTTT

D gene: -
CDR3 length: 14
J gene: TRBJ2-1
clone size: -
V gene: TRBV7-2
CDR3 protein: CASSPEAGRGEQFF
CDR3 DNA: TGTGCCAGCAGCCCCGAGGCTGGGCGGGGTGAGCAGTTCTTC

D gene: -
CDR3 length: 13
J gene: TRBJ1-1
clone size: -
V gene: TRBV14
CDR3 protein: CASSPPGETEAFF
CDR3 DNA: TGTGCCAGCAGCCCCCCCGGGGAGACTGAAGCTTTCTTT

D gene: -
CDR3 length: 13
J gene: TRBJ1-5
clone size: -
V gene: TRBV6-4
CDR3 protein: CASSDIQGQPQHF
CDR3 DNA: TGTGCCAGCAGTGACATACAGGGTCAGCCCCAGCATTTT

D gene: TRBD2
CDR3 length: 15
J gene: TRBJ2-5
clone size: -
V gene: TRBV2
CDR3 protein: CASSELTSGGETQYF
CDR3 DNA: TGTGCCAGCAGCGAATTGACTAGCGGGGGAGAGACCCAGTACTTC

D gene: TRBD2
CDR3 length: 15
J gene: TRBJ2-7
clone size: -
V gene: TRBV6-6
CDR3 protein: CASSYGTSGTYEQYF
CDR3 DNA: TGTGCCAGCAGTTACGGGACTAGCGGTACCTACGAGCAGTACTTC

D gene: TRBD1
CDR3 length: 16
J gene: TRBJ1-2
clone size: -
V gene: TRBV7-3
CDR3 protein: CASSLIAGGDSDGYTF
CDR3 DNA: TGTGCCAGCAGCTTAATCGCAGGGGGCGATTCGGATGGCTACACCTTC

D gene: -
CDR3 length: 14
J gene: TRBJ2-7
clone size: once
V gene: TRBV7-2
CDR3 protein: CASSLQGEFYEQYF
CDR3 DNA: TGTGCCAGCAGCTTACAGGGTGAATTCTACGAGCAGTACTTC

D gene: -
CDR3 length: 13
J gene: TRBJ2-7
clone size: once
V gene: TRBV5-1
CDR3 protein: CASSLNRVYEQYF
CDR3 DNA: TGCGCCAGCAGCCTCAACAGGGTGTACGAGCAGTACTTC

D gene: -
CDR3 length: 13
J gene: TRBJ1-2
clone size: -
V gene: TRBV6-6
CDR3 protein: CASSSQGGYGYTF
CDR3 DNA: TGTGCCAGCAGTTCACAGGGCGGCTATGGCTACACCTTC

D gene: -
CDR3 length: 14
J gene: TRBJ1-5
clone size: -
V gene: TRBV15
CDR3 protein: CATSLGGDHKIGHF
CDR3 DNA: TGTGCCACCAGTTTGGGGGGGGATCACAAAATAGGGCATTTT

D gene: TRBD1
CDR3 length: 16
J gene: TRBJ1-1
clone size: -
V gene: TRBV5-1
CDR3 protein: CASSLVPGGIGTEAFF
CDR3 DNA: TGCGCCAGCAGCTTGGTACCAGGGGGGATTGGCACTGAAGCTTTCTTT

D gene: -
CDR3 length: 15
J gene: TRBJ1-1
clone size: -
V gene: TRBV28
CDR3 protein: CASNPFREGQTEAFF
CDR3 DNA: TGTGCCAGCAATCCTTTCAGGGAGGGGCAGACTGAAGCTTTCTTT

D gene: TRBD1
CDR3 length: 15
J gene: TRBJ2-7
clone size: -
V gene: TRBV5-1
CDR3 protein: CASSLGGTGPYEQYF
CDR3 DNA: TGCGCCAGCAGCTTGGGGGGGACAGGACCTTACGAGCAGTACTTC

D gene: -
CDR3 length: 15
J gene: TRBJ2-2
clone size: -
V gene: TRBV7-9
CDR3 protein: CASSRPRENTGELFF
CDR3 DNA: TGTGCCAGCAGCCGACCCCGGGAGAACACCGGGGAGCTGTTTTTT

D gene: -
CDR3 length: 17
J gene: TRBJ1-1
clone size: -
V gene: TRBV4-2
CDR3 protein: CASSHPDPRGGPKEAFF
CDR3 DNA: TGTGCCAGCAGCCACCCGGACCCCCGCGGGGGGCCTAAAGAAGCTTTCTTT

D gene: TRBD2
CDR3 length: 15
J gene: TRBJ2-7
clone size: few
V gene: TRBV10-3
CDR3 protein: CAIRPTSGSSYEQYF
CDR3 DNA: TGTGCCATCAGACCTACTAGCGGGAGCTCCTACGAGCAGTACTTC

D gene: -
CDR3 length: 12
J gene: TRBJ2-7
clone size: -
V gene: TRBV10-1
CDR3 protein: CASTPGSYEQYF
CDR3 DNA: TGCGCCAGCACCCCGGGATCCTACGAGCAGTACTTC

D gene: TRBD1
CDR3 length: 19
J gene: TRBJ1-1
clone size: -
V gene: TRBV5-8
CDR3 protein: CASSSYPHRQGRSGTEAFF
CDR3 DNA: TGTGCCAGCAGCTCATATCCACATAGACAGGGGCGCTCCGGAACTGAAGCTTTCTTT

D gene: -
CDR3 length: 15
J gene: TRBJ1-1
clone size: few
V gene: TRBV4-1
CDR3 protein: CASSQRVLGGTEAFF
CDR3 DNA: TGCGCCAGCAGCCAACGGGTTTTGGGGGGCACTGAAGCTTTCTTT

D gene: -
CDR3 length: 16
J gene: TRBJ2-3
clone size: -
V gene: TRBV11-2
CDR3 protein: CASSLGYRAPMDTQYF
CDR3 DNA: TGTGCCAGCAGCTTAGGTTACAGGGCGCCGATGGATACGCAGTATTTT